This paragraph reports one T cell receptor beta chain. Its target antigen remains unknown. No much larger clonotype is one base removed from it; base qualities were not supplied. The protocol used for the library was the immunoSEQ multiplex PCR assay. The multiplex PCR relied on a mix of 60 forward primers for TCR Vbeta segments and 13 reverse primers for TCR Jbeta segments. A multiplex PCR assay on genomic DNA amplified the CDR3 region of rearranged TCR beta genes. Amplified TCR beta libraries were sequenced as 87-base-pair reads on the Illumina HiSeq System. The study's own analysis went as follows. In a later analysis, approximately 74 million unique TCR beta chains were counted across the 500 to 850 repertoires, and around 11 million of these chains were shared by at least two donors. To remove PCR and sequencing errors, raw reads were error-corrected and collapsed into unique sequences using a nearest-neighbor algorithm that merged closely related sequences. V, D and J gene segments were assigned by aligning CDR3 sequences to IMGT reference sequences. For a sequence to be retained, at least a six-nucleotide match to both a V gene segment and a J gene segment was required. Rearrangements were called productive when the CDR3 lacked stop codons and stayed in frame with V and J; all others were non-productive. Following IMGT convention, CDR3 was defined as the stretch from the second conserved V-encoded cysteine up to the conserved J-encoded phenylalanine. Sequences without an unambiguous match to a single V gene segment were excluded from the earlier analysis of 450 to 750 of the donors. An earlier analysis of 587 of the donors classified V segments as functional when productive rearrangements were above 56.7% and as segregating when the standard deviation between donors was above 5%. A statistical classification framework was built to diagnose cytomegalovirus status from the catalog of TCR beta chain sequences. V and J gene assignment, in a later analysis, came from comparing TCR nucleotide sequences with IMGT/GENE-DB human TR gene sequences. The TCRdist pipeline was used in a later analysis to assign CDR3 sequences and most-parsimonious VDJ recombination scenarios. In a later analysis, each TCR beta chain was defined by its CDR3 amino acid sequence together with its V-gene family, and reads without a unique V-gene family were excluded. In a later analysis, 450 to 600 highly shared, low-generation-probability nucleotide sequences were removed to address suspected cross-contamination and a sequencing artifact. In a later analysis, a clonal expansion index was calculated for each public chain from normalized within-repertoire ranks of inferred template counts. In a later analysis, generation probabilities were computed using a VDJ recombination model fitted to out-of-frame rearrangements, and the results were checked against IGoR. A later analysis scored TCR-TCR, TCR-HLA and TCR-CMV co-occurrence with hypergeometric tests, applying a repertoire-size bias correction to TCR pairs. To estimate false discovery rates, a later analysis permuted the HLA or CMV assignments 20 times. A later analysis grouped co-occurring TCRs with DBSCAN, adding TCRdist sequence similarity when clustering within HLA-allele-positive subsets. Repertoires with fewer than 30,000 or more than 120,000 public chains were left out of co-occurrence clustering, as were about 5 repertoires with anomalous nucleotide sharing. TCRdb mirrors the immuneACCESS table, restricted to in-frame sequences. Some clones are absent from its copies; in checked studies, under half trace to an unresolved V gene, and the reason for the others is unknown. The D gene and trimming were derived from the DNA, and the V and J assignments and clone size from that table. Here the sample has about 130,000 clones; around nine tenths occur a single time. Jointly, the top ten make up less than 5.5% of the sample.

The data were obtained in a study of cytomegalovirus exposure and HLA in healthy donors (dated by TCRdb to 2017 to 2019). About the investigation overall: According to an earlier analysis of 587 of the donors, 150 million to 200 million T cells yielded over 100 million unique TCR beta sequences and approximately 300 Gb of sequence data. Approximately 300 gigabases of sequencing data and around 90 million unique TCR sequences made up an early release that covered over 550 HLA-typed donors. The genetic ancestry cluster associated with self-reported Caucasian donors included over 65% of the roughly 390 genotyped donors. The study aimed to test whether signatures of past pathogen exposure could be identified by cataloging public T cell receptors. The study used immunosequencing to profile the T cell repertoires of under 700 subjects and linked those repertoires to cytomegalovirus serostatus. A separate validation cohort of 100 to 150 different subjects was used in addition to the approximately 700-subject first cohort. To predict cytomegalovirus infection status, the study brought together high-throughput TCR immunosequencing, statistical association of individual TCRs with disease status, and machine learning. A later analysis re-analyzed previously published TCR beta repertoires from 500 to 700 donors and added high-resolution HLA genotyping to study TCR occurrence patterns. The later analysis used no new phenotypic data to find candidate immune exposures, relying instead on TCR beta sequences and their occurrence across donors. An earlier analysis of fewer than 750 of the donors used high-throughput TCR beta sequencing to judge whether each TCR beta V gene segment behaved as functional or pseudogenic. Donor age, sex, ethnicity and CMV serostatus were compiled together with the repertoire data. A later genetic analysis used genome-wide SNP genotypes for about 65% of the 666 donors, treating that subset as a discovery cohort. Every discovery cohort repertoire had been produced on one sequencing platform. Both class I and class II loci were covered by HLA typing, at four-digit resolution. Typing coverage differed by locus: A, B, C, DRB1 and DQB1 were typed in roughly 620-630 donors, DQA1 in 500 to 550, DPA1 in 600 to 610, and DPB1 in approximately 450. Because of strong linkage in the cohort, roughly five DR-DQ haplotypes were treated as single units for association and clustering. Among 398 genotyped donors of the cohort, an average of roughly 240,000 unique TCR beta nucleotide sequences were sequenced per donor, 15% to 20% of them non-productive. Beyond this particular receptor, the publication reports: Because HLA typing was unavailable for some donors at each locus, only the typed subset was used in association tests. In the study, 150 to 200 TCR beta chains were listed as associated with cytomegalovirus. A few of the identified cytomegalovirus-associated TCR beta chains were confirmed in vitro to be specific for cytomegalovirus antigens. The classifier was reported to diagnose cytomegalovirus status with high specificity and sensitivity in both the original cohort and the validation cohort. A cluster of highly shared sequence variants was judged likely to be a technical artifact of the sequencing pipeline. In an earlier analysis of some 500 of the donors, most TCR beta V segments appeared in productive rearrangements about 87% or about 30% of the time, broadly matching IMGT annotations. The presence/absence analyses assumed that sequencing depth was roughly uniform across donors, and that assumption may not be true. The 87-base-pair reads could not distinguish some IMGT-functional V segments, including TRBV6-2 and TRBV6-3, so those segments were excluded. A later analysis found that TCR association rates varied across HLA loci, with DRB1 alleles showing the most associated TCRs and HLA-C alleles the fewest. When HLA alleles, especially DR and DQ, strongly co-occurred, attributing TCR associations to individual alleles was difficult. Only TCR beta chains were sequenced in this cohort, and the absence of alpha or paired-chain data limited detectable features. A further reported finding was that TCR beta sequences accurately predicted the HLA-A and HLA-B alleles for most subjects in the first cohort. Several of the top co-occurrence clusters appeared to be linked to parvovirus B19, influenza, CMV and Epstein-Barr virus, according to a later analysis. A later analysis found that most CMV-associated TCR beta chains appeared HLA-restricted, with HLA associations seemingly driven largely by CMV exposure. The authors suggested that the approach could potentially be generalized to other disease states and immunological phenotypes. Most TCR sequences were seen in very few donors, while some public TCRs were found in many individuals. At a false discovery rate of 0.05, a later analysis linked under 20,000 TCR beta sequences to specific HLA alleles. In a later genetic analysis, a missense DCLRE1C variant was associated with V-gene and J-gene trimming of TCR beta chains, and the association was replicated in an independent cohort. In a later analysis, HLA-associated TCR beta chains showed more clonal expansion and lower generation probabilities than non-associated chains that were equally common. The only immune exposure information available for the cohort was CMV serostatus. According to a later genetic analysis, donors in an Asian-associated ancestry cluster had fewer N-insertions in productive TCRs than the approximately 670-donor mean. The earlier analysis of almost 600 of the donors excluded fewer than 20 rarely observed V segments, including chromosome 9 orphons, because counts were too low. Linkage disequilibrium might explain the correlated functional status among segregating V segments, but an unknown experimental factor could not be ruled out.

The cohort was made up of approximately 670 healthy bone marrow donors. Cohort members were all nominally healthy when sampled, although unrecorded immune exposures were likely present. The donor was CMV seronegative and was included in the group of 352 seronegative cohort members. Each donor provided a peripheral blood sample, and peripheral blood mononuclear cells were used for TCR beta sequencing. The Qiagen DNeasy Blood Extraction Kit was used to extract genomic DNA from the blood cell samples. Relative to germline, V is missing 3 bases and J is missing 2 bases, with 13 bases of the junction outside any gene match. The CDR3 sequence holds 18 residues, the cysteine and phenylalanine included. This entry keeps only the CDR3 DNA: 54 bases, framed from base 1. The germline V gene (reference sequence) yields LNHNV for CDR1 and YYDKDF for CDR2.

The specimen sequenced was PBMCs. The rearranged segments are TRBV15 and TRBJ2-7; 10 central nucleotides agree with TRBD2. The TCR sequence derives from a woman aged 25 to 39 in good health and CMV-seronegative. Here the CDR3 is given as CATSSLRSSGSSTYEQYF. The DNA sequence is TGTGCCACCAGCAGTCTTCGGTCTAGCGGGAGTAGCACCTACGAGCAGTACTTC.